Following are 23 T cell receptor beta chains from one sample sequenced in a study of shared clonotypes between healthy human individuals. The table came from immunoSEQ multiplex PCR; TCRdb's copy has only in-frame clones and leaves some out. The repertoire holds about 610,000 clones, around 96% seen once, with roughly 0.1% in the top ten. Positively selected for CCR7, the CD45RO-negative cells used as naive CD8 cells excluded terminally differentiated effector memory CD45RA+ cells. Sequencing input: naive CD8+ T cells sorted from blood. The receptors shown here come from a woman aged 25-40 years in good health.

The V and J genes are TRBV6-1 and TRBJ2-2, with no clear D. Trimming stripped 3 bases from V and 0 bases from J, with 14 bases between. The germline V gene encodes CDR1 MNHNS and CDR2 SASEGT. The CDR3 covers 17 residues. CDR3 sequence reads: CASSDGRRLPNTGELFF. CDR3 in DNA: TGTGCCAGCAGTGACGGCCGAAGGCTACCGAACACCGGGGAGCTGTTTTTT.

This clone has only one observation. The CDR3 DNA is TGTGCCAGCAGCCCAGAGGCGCAAGAGACCCAGTACTTC. Encoded protein: CASSPEAQETQYF. The chain is built from TRBV7-9 and TRBJ2-5; D not certain. The CDR3 consists of 13 residues. Trimming cost V 5 bases and J 2 bases, with 9 bases left between them. CDR1 is SEHNR and CDR2 is FQNEAQ in the germline V gene (reference sequence).

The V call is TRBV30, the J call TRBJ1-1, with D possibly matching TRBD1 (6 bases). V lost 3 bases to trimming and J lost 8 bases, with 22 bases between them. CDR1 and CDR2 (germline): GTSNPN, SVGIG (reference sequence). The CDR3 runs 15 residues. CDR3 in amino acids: CAWSELRGGSREAFF. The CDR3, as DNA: TGTGCCTGGAGCGAACTTCGAGGGGGGTCTAGGGAAGCTTTCTTT.

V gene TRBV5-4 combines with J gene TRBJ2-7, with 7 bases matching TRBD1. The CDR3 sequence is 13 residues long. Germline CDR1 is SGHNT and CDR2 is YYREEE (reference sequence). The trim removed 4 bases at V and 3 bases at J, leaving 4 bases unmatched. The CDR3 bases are TGTGCCAGCAGCCCCGGGACAGTCTACGAGCAGTACTTC. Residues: CASSPGTVYEQYF.

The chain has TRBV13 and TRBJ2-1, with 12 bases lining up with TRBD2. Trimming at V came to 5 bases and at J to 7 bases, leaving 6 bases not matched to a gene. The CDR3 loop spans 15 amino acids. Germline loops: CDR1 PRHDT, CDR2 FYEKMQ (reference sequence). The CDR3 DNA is TGTGCCAGCAGCATCCTAGCGGGAGGGGGGAATGAGCAGTTCTTC. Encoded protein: CASSILAGGGNEQFF.

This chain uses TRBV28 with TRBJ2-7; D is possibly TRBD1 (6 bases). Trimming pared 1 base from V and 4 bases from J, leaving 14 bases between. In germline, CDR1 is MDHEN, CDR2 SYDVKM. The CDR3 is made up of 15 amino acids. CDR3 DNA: TGTGCCAGCAGTTTATCAAGGGACATGATTTACGAGCAGTACTTC. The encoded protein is CASSLSRDMIYEQYF.

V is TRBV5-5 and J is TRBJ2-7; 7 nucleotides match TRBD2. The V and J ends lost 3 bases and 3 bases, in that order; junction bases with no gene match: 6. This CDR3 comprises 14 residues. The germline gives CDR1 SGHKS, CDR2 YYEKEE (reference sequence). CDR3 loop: CASSSPSGGYEQYF. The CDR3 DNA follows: TGTGCCAGCAGCTCCCCCTCGGGGGGCTACGAGCAGTACTTC.

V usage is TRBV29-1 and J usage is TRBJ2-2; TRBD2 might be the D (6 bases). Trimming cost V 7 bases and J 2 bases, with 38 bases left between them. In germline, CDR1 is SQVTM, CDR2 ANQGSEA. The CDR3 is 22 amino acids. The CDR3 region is CSASPRGTTQRTSGINTGELFF. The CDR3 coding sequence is TGCAGCGCCTCTCCTCGGGGGACGACTCAACGGACGAGCGGCATTAACACCGGGGAGCTGTTTTTT.

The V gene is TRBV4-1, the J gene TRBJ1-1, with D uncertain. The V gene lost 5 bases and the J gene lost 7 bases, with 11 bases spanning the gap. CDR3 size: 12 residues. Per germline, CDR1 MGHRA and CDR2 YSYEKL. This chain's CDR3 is CASSEVRGEAFF. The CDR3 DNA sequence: TGCGCCAGCAGCGAGGTGCGGGGTGAAGCTTTCTTT.

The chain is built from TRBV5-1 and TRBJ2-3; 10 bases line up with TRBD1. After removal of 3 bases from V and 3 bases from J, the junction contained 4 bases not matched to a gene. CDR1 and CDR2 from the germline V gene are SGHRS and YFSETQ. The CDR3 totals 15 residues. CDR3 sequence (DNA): TGCGCCAGCAGCTCGACAGGGGGCCTTACAGATACGCAGTATTTT. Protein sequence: CASSSTGGLTDTQYF.

CDR3 in amino acids: CAISESDSWNTEAFF. The CDR3 nucleotides read TGTGCCATCAGTGAGTCGGACTCTTGGAACACTGAAGCTTTCTTT. This rearrangement joins TRBV10-3 to TRBJ1-1; no clear D gene. This CDR3 is 15 amino acids long. Germline lookup yields CDR1 ENHRY and CDR2 SYGVKD. The ends were cut back, 0 bases at V and 1 base at J, with 9 bases in the middle.

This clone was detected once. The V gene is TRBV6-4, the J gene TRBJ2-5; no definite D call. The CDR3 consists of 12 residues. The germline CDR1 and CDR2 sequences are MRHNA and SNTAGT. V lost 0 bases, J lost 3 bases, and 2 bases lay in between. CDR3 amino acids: CASSDSKETQYF. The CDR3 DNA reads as TGTGCCAGCAGTGACTCAAAAGAGACCCAGTACTTC.

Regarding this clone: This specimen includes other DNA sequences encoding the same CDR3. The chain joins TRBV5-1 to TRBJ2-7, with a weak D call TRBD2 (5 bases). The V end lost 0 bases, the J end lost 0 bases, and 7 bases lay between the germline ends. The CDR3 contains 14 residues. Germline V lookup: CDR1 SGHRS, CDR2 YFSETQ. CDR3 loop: CASSLVGNSYEQYF. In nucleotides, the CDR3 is TGCGCCAGCAGCTTGGTCGGGAACTCCTACGAGCAGTACTTC.

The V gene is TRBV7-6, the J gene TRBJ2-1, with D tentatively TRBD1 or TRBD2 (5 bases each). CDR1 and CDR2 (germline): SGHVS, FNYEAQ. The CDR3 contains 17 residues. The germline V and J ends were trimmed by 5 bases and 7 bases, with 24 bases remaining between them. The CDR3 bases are TGTGCCAGCAGCCAGATCGTCGGGACGGGAACGGTGAATGAGCAGTTCTTC. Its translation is CASSQIVGTGTVNEQFF.

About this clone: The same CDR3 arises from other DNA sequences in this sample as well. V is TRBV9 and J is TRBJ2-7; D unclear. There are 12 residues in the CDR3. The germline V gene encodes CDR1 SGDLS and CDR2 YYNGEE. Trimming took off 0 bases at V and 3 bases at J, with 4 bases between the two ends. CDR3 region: CASSVDGYEQYF. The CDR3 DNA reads TGTGCCAGCAGCGTAGACGGCTACGAGCAGTACTTC.

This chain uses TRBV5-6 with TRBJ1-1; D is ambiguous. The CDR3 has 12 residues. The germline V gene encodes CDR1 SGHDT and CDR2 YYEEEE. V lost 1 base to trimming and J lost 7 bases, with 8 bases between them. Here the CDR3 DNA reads TGTGCCAGCAGCTTGATGGATGATGAAGCTTTCTTT. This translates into CASSLMDDEAFF. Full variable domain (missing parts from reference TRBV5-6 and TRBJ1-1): DAGVTQSPTHLIKTRGQQVTLRCSPKSGHDTVSWYQQALGQGPQFIFQYYEEEERQRGNFPDRFSGHQFPNYSSELNVNALLLGDSALYLCASSLMDDEAFFGQGTRLTVV.

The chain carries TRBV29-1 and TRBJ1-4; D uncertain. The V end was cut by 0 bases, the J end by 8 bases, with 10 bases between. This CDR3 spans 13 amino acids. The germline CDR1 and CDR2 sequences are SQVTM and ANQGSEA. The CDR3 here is CSVEDGSEEKLFF. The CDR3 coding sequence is TGCAGCGTTGAAGACGGGAGCGAGGAAAAACTGTTTTTT. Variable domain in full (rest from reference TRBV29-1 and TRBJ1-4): SAVISQKPSRDICQRGTSLTIQCQVDSQVTMMFWYRQQPGQSLTLIATANQGSEATYESGFVIDKFPISRPNLTFSTLTVSNMSPEDSSIYLCSVEDGSEEKLFFGSGTQLSVL.

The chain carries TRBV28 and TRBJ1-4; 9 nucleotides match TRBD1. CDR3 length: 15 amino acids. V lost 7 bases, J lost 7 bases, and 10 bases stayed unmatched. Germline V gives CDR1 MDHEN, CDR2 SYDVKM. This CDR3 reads CASTLTGDRVEKLFF. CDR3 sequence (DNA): TGTGCCAGCACCCTCACGGGGGACAGGGTTGAAAAACTGTTTTTT.

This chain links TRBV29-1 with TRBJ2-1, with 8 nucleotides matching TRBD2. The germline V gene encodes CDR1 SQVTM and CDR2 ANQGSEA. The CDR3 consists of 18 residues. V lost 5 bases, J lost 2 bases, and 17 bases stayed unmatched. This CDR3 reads CSVHAGGSYLGTYNEQFF. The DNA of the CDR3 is TGCAGCGTTCACGCGGGAGGTTCTTATTTGGGCACCTACAATGAGCAGTTCTTC.

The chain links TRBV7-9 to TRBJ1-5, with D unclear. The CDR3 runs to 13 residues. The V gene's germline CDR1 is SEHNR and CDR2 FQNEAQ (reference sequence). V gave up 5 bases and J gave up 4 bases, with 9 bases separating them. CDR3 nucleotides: TGTGCCAGCAGCAAAGACATAAATCAGCCCCAGCATTTT. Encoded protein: CASSKDINQPQHF.

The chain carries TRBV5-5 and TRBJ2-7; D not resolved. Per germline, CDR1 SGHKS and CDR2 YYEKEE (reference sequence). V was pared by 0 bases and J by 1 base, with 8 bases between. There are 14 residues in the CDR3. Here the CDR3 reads CASSLAAVSYEQYF. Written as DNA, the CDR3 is TGTGCCAGCAGCTTGGCAGCAGTTTCCTACGAGCAGTACTTC.

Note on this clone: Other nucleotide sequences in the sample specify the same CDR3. CDR3 in DNA: TGTGCCAGCAGCTTAGGCAGCTCCTACGAGCAGTACTTC. Translation gives CASSLGSSYEQYF. This chain links TRBV11-2 with TRBJ2-7; no firm D call. The CDR3 spans 13 residues. The germline gives CDR1 SGHAT, CDR2 FQNNGV. V was trimmed by 1 base and J by 0 bases, leaving 4 bases between them.

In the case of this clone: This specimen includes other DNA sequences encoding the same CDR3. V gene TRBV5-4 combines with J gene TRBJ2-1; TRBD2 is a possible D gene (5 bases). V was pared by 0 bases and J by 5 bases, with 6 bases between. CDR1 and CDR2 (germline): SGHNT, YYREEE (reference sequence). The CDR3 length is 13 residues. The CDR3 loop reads CASSLGENNEQFF. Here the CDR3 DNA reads TGTGCCAGCAGCTTGGGGGAGAACAATGAGCAGTTCTTC. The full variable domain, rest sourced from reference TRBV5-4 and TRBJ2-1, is ETGVTQSPTHLIKTRGQQVTLRCSSQSGHNTVSWYQQALGQGPQFIFQYYREEENGRGNFPPRFSGLQFPNYSSELNVNALELDDSALYLCASSLGENNEQFFGPGTRLTVL.